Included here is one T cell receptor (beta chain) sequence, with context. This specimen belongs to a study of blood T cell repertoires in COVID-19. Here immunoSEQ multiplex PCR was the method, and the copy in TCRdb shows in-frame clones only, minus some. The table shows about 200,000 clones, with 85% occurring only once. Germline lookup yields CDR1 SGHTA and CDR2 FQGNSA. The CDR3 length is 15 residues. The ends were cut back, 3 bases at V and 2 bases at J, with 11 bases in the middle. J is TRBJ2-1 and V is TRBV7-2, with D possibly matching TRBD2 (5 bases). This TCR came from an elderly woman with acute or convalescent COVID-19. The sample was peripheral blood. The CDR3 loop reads CASSFAGLTYNEQFF. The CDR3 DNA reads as TGTGCCAGCAGCTTTGCGGGCCTGACCTACAATGAGCAGTTCTTC.